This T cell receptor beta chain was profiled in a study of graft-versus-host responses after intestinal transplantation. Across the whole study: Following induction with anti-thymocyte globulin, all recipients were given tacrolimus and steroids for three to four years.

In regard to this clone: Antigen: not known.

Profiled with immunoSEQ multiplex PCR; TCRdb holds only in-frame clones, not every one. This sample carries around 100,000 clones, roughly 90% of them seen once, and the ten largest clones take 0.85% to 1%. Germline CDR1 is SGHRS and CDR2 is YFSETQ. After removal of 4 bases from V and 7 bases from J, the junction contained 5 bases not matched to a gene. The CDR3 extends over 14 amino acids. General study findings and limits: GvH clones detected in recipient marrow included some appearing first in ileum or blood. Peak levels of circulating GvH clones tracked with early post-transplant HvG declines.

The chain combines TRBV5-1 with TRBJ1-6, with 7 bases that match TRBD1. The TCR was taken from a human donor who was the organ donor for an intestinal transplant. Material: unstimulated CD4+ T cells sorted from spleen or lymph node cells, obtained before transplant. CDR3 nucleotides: TGCGCCAGCAGCGTAAGGGACAGAAATTCACCCCTCCACTTT. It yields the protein CASSVRDRNSPLHF.